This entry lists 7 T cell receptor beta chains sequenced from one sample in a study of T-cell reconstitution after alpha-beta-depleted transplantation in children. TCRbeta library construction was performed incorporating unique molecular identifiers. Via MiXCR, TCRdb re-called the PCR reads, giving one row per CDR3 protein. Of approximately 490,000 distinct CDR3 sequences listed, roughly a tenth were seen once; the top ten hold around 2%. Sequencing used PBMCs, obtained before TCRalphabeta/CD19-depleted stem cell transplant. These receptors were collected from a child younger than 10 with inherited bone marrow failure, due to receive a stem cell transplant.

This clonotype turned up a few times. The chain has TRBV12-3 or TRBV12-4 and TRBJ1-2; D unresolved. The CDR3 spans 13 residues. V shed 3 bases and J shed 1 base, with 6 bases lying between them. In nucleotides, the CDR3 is TGTGCCAGCAGTTTCGGGGATAACTATGGCTACACCTTC. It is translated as CASSFGDNYGYTF.

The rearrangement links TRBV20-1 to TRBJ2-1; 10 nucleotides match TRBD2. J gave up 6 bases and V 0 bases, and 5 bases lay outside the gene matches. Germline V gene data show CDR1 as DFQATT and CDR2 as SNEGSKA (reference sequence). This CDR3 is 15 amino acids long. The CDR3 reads CSARDLRTSGNEQFF. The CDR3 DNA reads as TGCAGTGCTAGAGATTTACGGACTAGCGGCAATGAGCAGTTCTTC.

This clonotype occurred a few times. The CDR3 here is CSVTTGVAYEQYF. CDR3 DNA sequence: TGCAGCGTGACGACAGGAGTTGCCTACGAGCAGTACTTC. The V gene is TRBV29-1, the J gene TRBJ2-7; the D gene is possibly TRBD1 (6 bases). The V and J ends lost 6 bases and 2 bases respectively, with 14 bases between them. CDR1 is SQVTM, CDR2 ANQGSEA, per germline. CDR3 length equals 13 residues.

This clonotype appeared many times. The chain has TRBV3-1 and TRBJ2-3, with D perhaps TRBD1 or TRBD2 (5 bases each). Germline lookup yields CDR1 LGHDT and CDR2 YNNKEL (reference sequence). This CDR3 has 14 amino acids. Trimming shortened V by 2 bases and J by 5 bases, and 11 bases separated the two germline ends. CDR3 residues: CASSQRGVKDTQYF. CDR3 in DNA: TGTGCCAGCAGCCAAAGGGGAGTTAAAGATACGCAGTATTTT.

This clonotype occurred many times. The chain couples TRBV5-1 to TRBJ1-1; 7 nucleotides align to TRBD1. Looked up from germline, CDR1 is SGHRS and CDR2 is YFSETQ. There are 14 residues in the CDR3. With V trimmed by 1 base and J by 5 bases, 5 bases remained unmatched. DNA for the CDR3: TGCGCCAGCAGCTTGCAGGGGGAAGGGACTGAAGCTTTCTTT. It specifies CASSLQGEGTEAFF.

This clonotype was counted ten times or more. In nucleotides, the CDR3 is TGTGCCAGCAGTTTATCGGCAGGGCATCAGCCCCAGCATTTT. Its translation: CASSLSAGHQPQHF. This chain connects TRBV27 to TRBJ1-5; weak D call: TRBD1 (5 bases). This CDR3 has 14 residues. Germline values: CDR1 MNHEY, CDR2 SMNVEV (reference sequence). V was clipped by 0 bases and J by 5 bases, with 8 bases between them.

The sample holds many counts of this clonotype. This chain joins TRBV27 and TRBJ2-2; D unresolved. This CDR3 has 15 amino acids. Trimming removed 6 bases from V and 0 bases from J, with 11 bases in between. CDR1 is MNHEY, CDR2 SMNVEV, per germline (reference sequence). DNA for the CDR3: TGTGCCAGCAGGATGGCAGTCGCGAACACCGGGGAGCTGTTTTTT. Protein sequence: CASRMAVANTGELFF.